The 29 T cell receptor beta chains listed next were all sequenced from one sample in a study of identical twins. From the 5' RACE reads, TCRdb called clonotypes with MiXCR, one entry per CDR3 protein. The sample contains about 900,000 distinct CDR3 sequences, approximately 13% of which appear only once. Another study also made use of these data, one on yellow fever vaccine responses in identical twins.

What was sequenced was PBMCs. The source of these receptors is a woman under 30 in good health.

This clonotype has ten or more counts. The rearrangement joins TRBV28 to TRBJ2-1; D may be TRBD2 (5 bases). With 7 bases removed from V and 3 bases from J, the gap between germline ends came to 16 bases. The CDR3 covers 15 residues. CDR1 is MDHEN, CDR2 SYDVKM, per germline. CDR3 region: CASKTEGVVYNEQFF. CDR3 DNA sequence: TGTGCCAGCAAAACCGAGGGAGTTGTCTACAATGAGCAGTTCTTC.

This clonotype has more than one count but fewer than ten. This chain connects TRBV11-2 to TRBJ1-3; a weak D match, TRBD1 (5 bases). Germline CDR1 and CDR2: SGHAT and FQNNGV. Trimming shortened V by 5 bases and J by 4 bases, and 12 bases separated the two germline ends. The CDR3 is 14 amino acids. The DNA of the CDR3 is TGTGCCAGCAGCACCTTGCAGGGAGGAAACACCATATATTTT. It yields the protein CASSTLQGGNTIYF.

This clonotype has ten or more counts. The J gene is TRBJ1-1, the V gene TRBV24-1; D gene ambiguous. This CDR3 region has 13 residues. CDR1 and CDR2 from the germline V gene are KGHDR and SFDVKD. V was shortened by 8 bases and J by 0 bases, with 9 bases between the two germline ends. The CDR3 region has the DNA TGTGCCACCAAGGCCAGCCTGAACACTGAAGCTTTCTTT. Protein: CATKASLNTEAFF.

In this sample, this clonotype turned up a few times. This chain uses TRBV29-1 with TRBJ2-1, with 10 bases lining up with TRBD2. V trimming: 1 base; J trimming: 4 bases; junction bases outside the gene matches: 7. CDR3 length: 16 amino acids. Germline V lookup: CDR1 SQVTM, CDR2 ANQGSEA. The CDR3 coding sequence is TGCAGCGTTGAAGGGGGTCTAGCGGGAGCTTACAATGAGCAGTTCTTC. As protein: CSVEGGLAGAYNEQFF.

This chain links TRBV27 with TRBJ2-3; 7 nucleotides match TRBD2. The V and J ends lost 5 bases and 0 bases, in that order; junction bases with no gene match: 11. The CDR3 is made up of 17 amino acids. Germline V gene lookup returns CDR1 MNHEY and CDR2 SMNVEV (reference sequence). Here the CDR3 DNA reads TGTGCCAGCAGTCCATCCCTTTATAGCGGGAGCACAGATACGCAGTATTTT. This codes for CASSPSLYSGSTDTQYF.

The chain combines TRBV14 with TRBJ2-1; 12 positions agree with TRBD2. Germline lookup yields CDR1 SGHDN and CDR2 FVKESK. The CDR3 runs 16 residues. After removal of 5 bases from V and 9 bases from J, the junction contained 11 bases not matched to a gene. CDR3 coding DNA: TGTGCCAGCAGCACCGGACTAGCGGGATATTATACTGAGCAGTTCTTC. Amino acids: CASSTGLAGYYTEQFF.

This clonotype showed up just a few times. The CDR3 protein is CASSPRQPGETQYF. The CDR3 DNA follows: TGTGCCAGCTCACCCCGACAGCCCGGCGAGACCCAGTACTTC. The chain joins TRBV18 to TRBJ2-5, with D possibly TRBD1 on 5 matching bases. Germline CDR1 KGHSH, CDR2 LQKENI. This CDR3 comprises 14 residues. V was shortened by 3 bases and J by 5 bases, with 13 bases between the two germline ends.

This chain's CDR3 is CASSLAGANAGELFF. CDR3 sequence (DNA): TGTGCCAGCAGCTTGGCCGGGGCCAACGCCGGGGAGCTGTTTTTT. The chain has TRBV7-7 and TRBJ2-2; D may be TRBD1 or TRBD2 (5 bases each). The CDR3 has 15 amino acids. Germline V gene lookup returns CDR1 SSHAT and CDR2 FNYEAQ (reference sequence). The germline V and J ends were trimmed by 3 bases and 6 bases, with 14 bases remaining between them.

Written as DNA, the CDR3 is TGTGCCACCAGCAGATATAAGGGACTAGCTGGAGATACGCAGTATTTT. Residues: CATSRYKGLAGDTQYF. The chain combines TRBV15 with TRBJ2-3; TRBD2 matches at 9 bases. Germline V CDR1 and CDR2: LNHNV, YYDKDF (reference sequence). V was clipped by 2 bases and J by 5 bases; unmatched bases: 8. The CDR3 loop spans 16 amino acids.

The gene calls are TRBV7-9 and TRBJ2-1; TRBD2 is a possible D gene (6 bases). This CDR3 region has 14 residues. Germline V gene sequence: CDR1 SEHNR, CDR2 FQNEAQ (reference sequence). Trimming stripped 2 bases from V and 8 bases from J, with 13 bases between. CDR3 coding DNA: TGTGCCAGCAGCTTATATTGGGGGGACGATGAGCAGTTCTTC. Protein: CASSLYWGDDEQFF.

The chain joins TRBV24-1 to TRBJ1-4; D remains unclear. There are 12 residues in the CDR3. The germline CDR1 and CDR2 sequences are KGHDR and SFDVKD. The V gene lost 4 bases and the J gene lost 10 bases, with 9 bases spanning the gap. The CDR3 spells CATSEAEGKLFF. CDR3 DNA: TGTGCCACCAGTGAGGCGGAGGGAAAACTGTTTTTT.

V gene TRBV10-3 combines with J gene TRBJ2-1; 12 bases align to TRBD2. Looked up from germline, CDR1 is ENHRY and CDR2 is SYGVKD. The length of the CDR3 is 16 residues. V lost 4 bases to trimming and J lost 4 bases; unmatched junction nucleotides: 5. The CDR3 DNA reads TGTGCCATCAGTGCCCCGACTAGCGGGAGTTACAATGAGCAGTTCTTC. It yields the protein CAISAPTSGSYNEQFF.

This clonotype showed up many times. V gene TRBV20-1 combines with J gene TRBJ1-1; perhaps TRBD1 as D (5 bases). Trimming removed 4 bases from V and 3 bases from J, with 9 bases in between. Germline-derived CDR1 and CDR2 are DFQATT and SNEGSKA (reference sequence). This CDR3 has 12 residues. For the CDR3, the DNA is TGCAGTGCTACACCGGGGGACACTGAAGCTTTCTTT. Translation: CSATPGDTEAFF.

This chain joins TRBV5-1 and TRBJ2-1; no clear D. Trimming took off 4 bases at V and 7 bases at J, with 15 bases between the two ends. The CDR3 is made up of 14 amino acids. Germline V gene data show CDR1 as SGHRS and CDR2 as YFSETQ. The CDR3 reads CASSPSLVGNEQFF. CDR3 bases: TGCGCCAGCAGCCCGAGTCTAGTGGGTAATGAGCAGTTCTTC. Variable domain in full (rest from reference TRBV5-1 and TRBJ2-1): KAGVTQTPRYLIKTRGQQVTLSCSPISGHRSVSWYQQTPGQGLQFLFEYFSETQRNKGNFPGRFSGRQFSNSRSEMNVSTLELGDSALYLCASSPSLVGNEQFFGPGTRLTVL.

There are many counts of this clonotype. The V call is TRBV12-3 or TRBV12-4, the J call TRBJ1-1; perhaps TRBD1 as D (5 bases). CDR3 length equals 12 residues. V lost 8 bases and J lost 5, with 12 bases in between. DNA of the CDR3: TGTGCCAGCCTATTGGGGGGGACTGAAGCTTTCTTT. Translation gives CASLLGGTEAFF.

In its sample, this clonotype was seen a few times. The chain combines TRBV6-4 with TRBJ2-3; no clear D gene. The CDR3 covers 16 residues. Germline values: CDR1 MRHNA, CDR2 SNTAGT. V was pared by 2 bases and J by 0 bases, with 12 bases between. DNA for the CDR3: TGTGCCAGCAGTGACACGAGCGCGACTAGCACAGATACGCAGTATTTT. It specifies CASSDTSATSTDTQYF.

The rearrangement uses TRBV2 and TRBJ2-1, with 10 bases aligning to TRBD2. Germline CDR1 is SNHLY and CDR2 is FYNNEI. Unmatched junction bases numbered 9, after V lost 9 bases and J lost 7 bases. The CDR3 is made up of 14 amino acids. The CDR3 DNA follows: TGTGCCAGGGGCCTAGCGGGAGCTCAAAATGAGCAGTTCTTC. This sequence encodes CARGLAGAQNEQFF.

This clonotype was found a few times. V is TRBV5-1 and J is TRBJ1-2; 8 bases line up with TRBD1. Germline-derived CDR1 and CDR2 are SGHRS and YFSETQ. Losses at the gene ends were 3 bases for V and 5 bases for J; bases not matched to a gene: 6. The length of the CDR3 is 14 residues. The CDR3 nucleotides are TGCGCCAGCAGCTCCGGGACAGGATATTATGGCTACACCTTC. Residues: CASSSGTGYYGYTF.

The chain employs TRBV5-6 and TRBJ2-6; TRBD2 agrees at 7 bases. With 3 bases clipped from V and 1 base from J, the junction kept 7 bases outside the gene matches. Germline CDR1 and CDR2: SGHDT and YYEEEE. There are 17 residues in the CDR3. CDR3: CASSSKGGGSGANVLTF. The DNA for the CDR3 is TGTGCCAGCAGCTCGAAGGGCGGGGGATCTGGGGCCAACGTCCTGACTTTC.

The CDR3 coding sequence is TGTGCCAGTAGTACTTGGGGGGGCTCGAGTCAGCCCCAGCATTTT. This codes for CASSTWGGSSQPQHF. The rearrangement uses TRBV19 and TRBJ1-5; tentative D call: TRBD1 (6 bases). The CDR3 totals 15 residues. Germline V gene data show CDR1 as LNHDA and CDR2 as SQIVND (reference sequence). The germline V and J ends were trimmed by 4 bases and 6 bases, with 16 bases remaining between them.

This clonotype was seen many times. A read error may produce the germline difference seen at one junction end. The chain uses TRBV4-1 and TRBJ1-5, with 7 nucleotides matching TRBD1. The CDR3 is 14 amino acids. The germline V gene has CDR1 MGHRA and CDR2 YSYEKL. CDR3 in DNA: TGTGCCAGCAGCCAAGGGACAGTCAATCAGCCCCAGCATTTT. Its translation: CASSQGTVNQPQHF.

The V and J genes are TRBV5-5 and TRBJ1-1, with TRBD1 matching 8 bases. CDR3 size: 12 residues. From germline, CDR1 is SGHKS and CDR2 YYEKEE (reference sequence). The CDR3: CAGPGQVTEAFF. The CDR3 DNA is TGTGCAGGCCCGGGACAGGTGACTGAAGCTTTCTTT.

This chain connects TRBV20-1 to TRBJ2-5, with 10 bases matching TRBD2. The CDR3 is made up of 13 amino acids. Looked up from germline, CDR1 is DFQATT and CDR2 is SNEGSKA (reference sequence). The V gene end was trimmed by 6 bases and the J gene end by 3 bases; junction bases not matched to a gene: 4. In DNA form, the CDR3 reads TGCAGTGCCCCGCTAGCGGGAGAAGAGACCCAGTACTTC. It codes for CSAPLAGEETQYF.

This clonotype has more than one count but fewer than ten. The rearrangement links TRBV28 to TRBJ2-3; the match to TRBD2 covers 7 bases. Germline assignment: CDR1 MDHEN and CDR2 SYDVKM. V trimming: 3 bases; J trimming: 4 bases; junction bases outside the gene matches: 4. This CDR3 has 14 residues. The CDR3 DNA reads TGTGCCAGCAGTTTTGGGGGGGTCCCAGATACGCAGTATTTT. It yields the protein CASSFGGVPDTQYF.

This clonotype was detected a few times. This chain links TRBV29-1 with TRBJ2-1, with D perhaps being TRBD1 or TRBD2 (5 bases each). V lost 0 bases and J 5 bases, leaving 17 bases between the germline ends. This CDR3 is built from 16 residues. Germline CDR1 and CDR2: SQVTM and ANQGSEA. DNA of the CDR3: TGCAGCGTTGAAGATCGAGGGGCAGGGATCCACAATGAGCAGTTCTTC. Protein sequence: CSVEDRGAGIHNEQFF.

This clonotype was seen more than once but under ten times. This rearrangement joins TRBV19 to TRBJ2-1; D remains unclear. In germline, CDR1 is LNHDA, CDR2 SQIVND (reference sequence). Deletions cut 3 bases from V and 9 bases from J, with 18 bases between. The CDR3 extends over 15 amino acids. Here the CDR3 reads CASSMVGQVITEQFF. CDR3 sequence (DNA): TGTGCCAGTAGTATGGTGGGCCAGGTCATTACTGAGCAGTTCTTC.

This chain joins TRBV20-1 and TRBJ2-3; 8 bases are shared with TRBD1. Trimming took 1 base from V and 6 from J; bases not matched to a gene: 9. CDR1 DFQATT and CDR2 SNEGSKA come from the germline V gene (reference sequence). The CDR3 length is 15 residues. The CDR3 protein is CSARGVQGAGDTQYF. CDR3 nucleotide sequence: TGCAGTGCTAGAGGTGTGCAGGGGGCAGGGGATACGCAGTATTTT.

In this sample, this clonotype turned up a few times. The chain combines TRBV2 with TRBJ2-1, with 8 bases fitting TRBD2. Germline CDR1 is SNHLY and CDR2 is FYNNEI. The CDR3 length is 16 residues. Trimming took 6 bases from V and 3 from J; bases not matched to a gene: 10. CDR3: CASRSLSGNHYNEQFF. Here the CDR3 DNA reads TGTGCCAGCAGATCACTTAGCGGGAACCACTACAATGAGCAGTTCTTC.

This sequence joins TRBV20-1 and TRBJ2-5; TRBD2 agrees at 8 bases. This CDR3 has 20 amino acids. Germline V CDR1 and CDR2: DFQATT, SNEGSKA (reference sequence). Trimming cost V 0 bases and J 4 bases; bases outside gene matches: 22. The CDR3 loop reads CSARDRGVAGWGTKGETQYF. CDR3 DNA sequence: TGCAGTGCTAGAGATCGTGGCGTAGCGGGGTGGGGCACAAAGGGAGAGACCCAGTACTTC.